Here is one T cell receptor beta chain with its context. This clonotype was seen a few times. It lacks a known antigen. No much larger clone is present one base from it, and per-base qualities are unavailable. V is shortened by 2 bases, J by 7 bases, and the region joining them spans 14 bases. The CDR3 runs 15 residues from the cysteine to the phenylalanine. Only the CDR3 DNA is retained, 45 bases long and in frame from the first base. For CDR1 and CDR2, the germline V gene lists MNHEY and SVGAGI. Library preparation employed PCR. The sequencer listed for this sample is Illumina HiSeq 2500. To normalize quantification of the TCRbeta repertoire, the TCR libraries were built with molecular barcoding that relied on unique molecular identifiers. TCRdb reworked the public reads: Q25 trimming with fastp, MiXCR clone assembly, productive beta chains retained. When rows share a CDR3 protein, they turn into one entry using the most common DNA and genes. The sample yields around 360,000 distinct CDR3 sequences; 10% were counted once. Of the sample, around 2.4% falls within the top ten clones.

This sample is part of a study of T-cell reconstitution after alpha-beta-depleted transplantation in children (dated by TCRdb to about 2016). With regard to the full study: The study quantitatively tracked T-cell immune reconstitution after TCRalphabeta/CD19-depleted allogeneic hematopoietic cell transplantation in children using TCR repertoire profiling.

The input for sequencing was PBMCs from the stem cell graft donor, taken from the stem cell graft. The sequence was obtained from a human donor who donated a stem cell graft to a child with acute lymphoblastic leukemia. The V and J genes are TRBV6-5 and TRBJ1-4, and possibly TRBD1, on 5 matching bases. DNA sequence: TGTGCCAGCAGTTACGAGCAGGGTCGGGGTGAAAAACTGTTTTTT. The encoded protein is CASSYEQGRGEKLFF.